The clone carrying this TCR beta chain was counted ten times or more. Its specificity is not known. The sample comes from a study of CD8+CD57+ T cells in acquired aplastic anemia. Study-level background: The mean DNA yield obtained from sorted CD4+ and CD8+ cells came to approximately 3 ug. Study-wide results and limits: Between patients and controls, roughly 29 CD8+ CDR3 sequences were found in common. Levels of CD8+ Simpson's diversity were not significantly distinct in patients versus controls.

The authors sequenced patients whose flow cytometry had shown CD8+CD57+ cell expansion. Patients were treatment-naive when blood was sampled. Germline CDR1 SGHVS, CDR2 FQNEAQ. The V end lost 5 bases, the J end lost 1 base, and 8 bases lay between the germline ends. The CDR3 has 14 residues. TCR beta VDJ and CDR3 were profiled, and genomic DNA was the template. TCRdb re-called the reads through MiXCR, storing one row per CDR3 protein. The sample includes 150,000 to 180,000 distinct CDR3 sequences, less than 60% seen only once; the top ten take about 12%. The chain combines TRBV7-8 with TRBJ2-2; D is possibly TRBD1 (5 bases). The TCR was taken from a human donor with aplastic anemia. Input material: sorted CD4+, CD8+, or CD8+CD57+ T cells (not recorded which) from PBMCs. This CDR3 is CASSRGQNTGELFF. The CDR3 DNA reads as TGTGCCAGCAGCCGCGGACAGAACACCGGGGAGCTGTTTTTT.